One TCR beta chain is described in this entry. The specificity of this receptor is unknown. There are no base qualities to consult, and no much larger clone falls within one base. The CDR3, from cysteine to phenylalanine, totals 14 residues. The entry retains the CDR3 DNA only, 42 bases that are in frame from base 1. The CDR1 and CDR2 encoded by the germline V gene (reference sequence) are SGHNT and YYREEE. V sheds 4 bases and J sheds 6 bases, leaving 17 bases between their ends. These data are taken from a study of OX40 agonist ivuxolimab in advanced cancers. For context, the study as a whole: Ivuxolimab, which targeted the costimulatory receptor OX40 (CD134), was an agonistic, fully human IgG2 monoclonal antibody. The monotherapy dose-escalation portion (N of about 52 patients) of the phase I ivuxolimab trial is reported in the paper. In the dose-escalation cohort, roughly 82% of patients were male, and the mean age was around 65 years with a range of roughly 23 to 79. Intravenous ivuxolimab was administered to patients every 2 weeks at six dose levels: 0.01, 0.1, 0.3, 1.5, 3 and 10 mg/kg. The point of sequencing TCRbeta in the periphery was to test whether ivuxolimab changed TCR sequence diversity and drove clonal T-cell expansion. Of the 50 to 55 patients in dose escalation, about 20 had hepatocellular carcinoma, some 15 had melanoma, 9 had renal cell carcinoma and 9 had head and neck cancer. Partial responses were achieved by three dose-escalation patients, of whom one had hepatocellular carcinoma and two had cutaneous melanoma. Prior anti-PD-1, anti-PD-L1 or anti-CTLA-4 therapy was permitted, and about 40% of dose-escalation patients had received checkpoint inhibitors. The study at large found these results: In the 0.1-3.0 mg/kg groups, partial responders were among the patients with the lowest normalized peripheral clonal expansion, particularly in CD8+ T cells. After ivuxolimab, more expanded clones were found on average in CD8+ T cells than in CD4+ T cells. Low levels of normalized T-cell clonal expansion were also shown by some nonresponding patients. At doses of 0.1 to 3.0 mg/kg, clonal expansion of both CD4+ and CD8+ T cells in blood was seen between baseline and week 6. The antigen specificity of the clonally expanded peripheral T cells was not determined.

The trial excluded patients who had a history of autoimmune disease or were on systemic immunosuppression. Peripheral blood for TCR sequencing was drawn from every dose cohort at baseline, at cycle 4 day 1 and at cycle 7 day 1. The samples were drawn from a first-in-human, open-label, multicenter phase I dose-escalation trial of ivuxolimab. Adults with locally advanced or metastatic melanoma, renal cell carcinoma, hepatocellular carcinoma or head and neck squamous cell carcinoma were enrolled in the trial. Before TCR sequencing, CD4+ T cells and CD8+ T cells were sorted from peripheral blood as separate populations. Genomic DNA was isolated from the sorted cells so that the TCRbeta CDR3 region could be sequenced. TCRbeta CDR3 regions were sequenced using the immunoSEQ Assay. TCRdb took over this immuneACCESS table, retaining in-frame rearrangements with V and J assigned. Such tables are incomplete; in checked studies, under half of the missing clones stem from an unresolved V gene, and the remainder is unexplained. For this sample the table gives about 70,000 clones, of which roughly 85% were detected only once. The ten largest clones add up to around 6.7% of the sample.

Here the chain combines TRBV5-4 and TRBJ2-7; possibly the D gene is TRBD1, per 6 matching bases. This clonotype was obtained from an adult with an advanced solid tumor such as melanoma, head and neck, liver or kidney cancer. Source: CD4+ or CD8+ T cells sorted from blood, taken in a trial of the OX40 agonist ivuxolimab. The CDR3: CASSLNQGLGEQYF. The DNA sequence is as follows: TGTGCCAGCAGCCTGAACCAGGGGCTCGGCGAGCAGTACTTC. Extended through the reference TRBV5-4 and TRBJ2-7 proteins, this CDR3 yields the full variable domain: ETGVTQSPTHLIKTRGQQVTLRCSSQSGHNTVSWYQQALGQGPQFIFQYYREEENGRGNFPPRFSGLQFPNYSSELNVNALELDDSALYLCASSLNQGLGEQYFGPGTRLTVT.